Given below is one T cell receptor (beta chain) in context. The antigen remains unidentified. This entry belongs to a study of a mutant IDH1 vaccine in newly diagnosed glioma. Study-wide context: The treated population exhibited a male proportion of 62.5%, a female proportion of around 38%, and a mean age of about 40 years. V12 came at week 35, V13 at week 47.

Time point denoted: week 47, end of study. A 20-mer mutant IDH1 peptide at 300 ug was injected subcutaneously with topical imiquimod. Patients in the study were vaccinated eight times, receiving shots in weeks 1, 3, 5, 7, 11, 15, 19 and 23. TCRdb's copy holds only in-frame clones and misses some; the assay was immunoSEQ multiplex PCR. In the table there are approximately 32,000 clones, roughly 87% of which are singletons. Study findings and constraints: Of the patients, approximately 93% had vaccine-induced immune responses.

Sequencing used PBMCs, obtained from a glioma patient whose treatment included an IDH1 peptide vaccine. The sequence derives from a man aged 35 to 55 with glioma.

The CDR3 nucleotides read TGTGCCAGCAGTGCCCGGGGGGGTCACACTGAAGCTTTCTTT. It yields the protein CASSARGGHTEAFF. The gene calls are TRBV6-5 and TRBJ1-1; possibly TRBD1 for D (5 bases). The CDR3 length is 14 residues. The germline CDR1 and CDR2 sequences are MNHEY and SVGAGI. V was shortened by 5 bases and J by 3 bases, with 13 bases between the two germline ends.